The present T cell receptor beta chain was sequenced within a study of identical twins. The CDR3 has 15 amino acids. The V and J ends lost 5 bases and 0 bases respectively, with 11 bases between them. The table lists this clonotype with many counts. From the 5' RACE reads, TCRdb called clonotypes with MiXCR, one entry per CDR3 protein. The sample includes 500,000 or so distinct CDR3 sequences, approximately 14% of them seen just once. The same sample was also used in a study of yellow fever vaccine responses in identical twins.

This chain connects TRBV12-3 or TRBV12-4 to TRBJ1-5; TRBD1 might be the D (5 bases). The TCR was taken from a woman aged 18-29 years in good health. Sequencing used CD4+ T cells sorted from blood. CDR3 DNA sequence: TGTGCCAGCAGTCCGGGGGACTTTAGCAATCAGCCCCAGCATTTT. Translating it yields CASSPGDFSNQPQHF.